At least ten counts were recorded for the clone carrying this T cell receptor beta chain. No antigen is known for it. TCR beta CDR3 regions were amplified from RNA transcripts. Researchers ran a first-round RT-PCR on the TCR CDR3 using the HTBI primer set. TCRdb used MiXCR to reprocess the multiplex PCR reads, holding one entry per CDR3 protein. The sample lists tens of thousands of distinct CDR3 sequences, roughly 50% occurring once. The entry originates in a study of T cells in Graves' hyperthyroidism and ophthalmopathy. Study-wide background: It was at initial diagnosis, before any treatment, that peripheral blood was collected. Whole-study results and caveats: It was a median approximately 6 months before onset that the model predicted ophthalmopathy. Expanded thyroid clonotypes (above 0.001) were mostly also found in blood.

Fresh 10 ml peripheral blood yielded PBMCs. Sequencing was performed on blood. The sequence derives from a woman aged 45-59 years with Graves' hyperthyroidism that later progressed to Graves' ophthalmopathy.

The CDR3, as DNA: TGTGCCAGCAGTTTAAATCTAGCCGAAAGCTCCTACGAGCAGTACTTC. This encodes CASSLNLAESSYEQYF. The rearrangement joins TRBV28 to TRBJ2-7; maybe TRBD2 (5 bases). Trimming left V 2 bases short and J 0 bases short, with 14 bases between. Germline V lookup: CDR1 MDHEN, CDR2 SYDVKM. The CDR3 loop spans 16 amino acids.